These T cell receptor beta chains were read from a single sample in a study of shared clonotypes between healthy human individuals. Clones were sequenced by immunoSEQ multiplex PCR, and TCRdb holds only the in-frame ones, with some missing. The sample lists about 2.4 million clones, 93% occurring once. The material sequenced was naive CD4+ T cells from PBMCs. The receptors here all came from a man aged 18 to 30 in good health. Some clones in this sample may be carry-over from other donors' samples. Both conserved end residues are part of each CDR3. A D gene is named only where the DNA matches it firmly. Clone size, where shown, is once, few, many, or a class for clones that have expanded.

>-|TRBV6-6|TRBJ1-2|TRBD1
TGTGCCAGCAGTTACGACAGGGGGCGTATCTATGGCTACACCTTC
CASSYDRGRIYGYTF
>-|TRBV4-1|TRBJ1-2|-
TGCGCCAGCAGCCAACCCTCTATCTCCAGGACACGCGGGGGCTACACCTTC
CASSQPSISRTRGGYTF
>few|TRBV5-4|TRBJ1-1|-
TGTGCCAGCAGCTACCCGCGGTCGAACACTGAAGCTTTCTTT
CASSYPRSNTEAFF
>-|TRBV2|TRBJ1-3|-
TGTGCCAGCAGTGGCGGGGGCCCCGGGAGCGGAAACACCATATATTTT
CASSGGGPGSGNTIYF
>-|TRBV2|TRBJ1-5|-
TGTGCCAGCATGGTCAGGGCTTATCAGCCCCAGCATTTT
CASMVRAYQPQHF
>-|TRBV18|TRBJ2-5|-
TGTGCCAGCTCACCCTCTACGGAGACCCAGTACTTC
CASSPSTETQYF
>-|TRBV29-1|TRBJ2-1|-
TGCAGCGGATCGGATGGTGACAATGAGCAGTTCTTC
CSGSDGDNEQFF
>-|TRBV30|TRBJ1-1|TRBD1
TGTGCCTGGAGTGCGGACAGGGCTTTCGAAGCTTTCTTT
CAWSADRAFEAFF
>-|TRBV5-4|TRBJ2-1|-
TGTGCCAGCAGCTTGCGAGGGATCGGGTCCTACAATGAGCAGTTCTTC
CASSLRGIGSYNEQFF
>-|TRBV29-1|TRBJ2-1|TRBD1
TGCAGCGTTGAAGCACCAAGGGGACAGGGTTACAATGAGCAGTTCTTC
CSVEAPRGQGYNEQFF
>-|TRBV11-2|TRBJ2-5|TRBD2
TGTGCCAGCAGCTCCCCGTGGGGGAGGGATGGGACCCAGTACTTC
CASSSPWGRDGTQYF
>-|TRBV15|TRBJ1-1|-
TGTGCCACCAGCAGAGATTCGGGTATGAACACTGAAGCTTTCTTT
CATSRDSGMNTEAFF
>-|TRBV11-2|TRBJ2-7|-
TGTGCCAGCAGCTTGTACTCTGGAACCGAGCAGTACTTC
CASSLYSGTEQYF
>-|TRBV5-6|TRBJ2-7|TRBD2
TGTGCCAGCAGCTACGGACTAGCGGGATACTACGAGCAGTACTTC
CASSYGLAGYYEQYF
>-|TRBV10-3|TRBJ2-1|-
TGTGCCATCAGTGATCGGTTGGACTCCACCAATGAGCAGTTCTTC
CAISDRLDSTNEQFF
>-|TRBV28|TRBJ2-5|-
TGTGCCAGCAGTTTGATCTTAATTCAAGAGACCCAGTACTTC
CASSLILIQETQYF
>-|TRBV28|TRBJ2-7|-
TGTGCCAGCAGTTTCCCCACAGGGAGTCGGAACGAGCAGTACTTC
CASSFPTGSRNEQYF
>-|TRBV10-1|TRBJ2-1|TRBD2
TGCGCCAGCAGTGATCCCCTAGCGGGGCCGTCGGGTGAGCAGTTCTTC
CASSDPLAGPSGEQFF
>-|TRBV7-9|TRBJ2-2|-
TGTGCCAGCAGCTCACCCCGAGGTGGTGTCACGAACACCGGGGAGCTGTTTTTT
CASSSPRGGVTNTGELFF
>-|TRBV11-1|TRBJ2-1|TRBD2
TGTGCCAGCAGCTTATTGGCGGGAGTGGGTGAGCAGTTCTTC
CASSLLAGVGEQFF
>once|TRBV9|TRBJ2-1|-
TGTGCCAGCAGCGTAGGCAGGTACAATGAGCAGTTCTTC
CASSVGRYNEQFF
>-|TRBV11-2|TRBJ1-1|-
TGTGCCAGCAGCTTAGAGTGGGGTGGATCTGAAGCTTTCTTT
CASSLEWGGSEAFF
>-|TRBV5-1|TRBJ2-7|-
TGCGCCAGCAGCTTGCGGGACACCTCCTACGAGCAGTACTTC
CASSLRDTSYEQYF
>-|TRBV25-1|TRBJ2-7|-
TGTGCCAGCAGTGAACTCCCCCTCGGCTACGAGCAGTACTTC
CASSELPLGYEQYF
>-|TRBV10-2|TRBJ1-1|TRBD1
TGCGCCAGCAGTGAGTCCTATTCCGACAGGGTCGGCGGCACTGAAGCTTTCTTT
CASSESYSDRVGGTEAFF
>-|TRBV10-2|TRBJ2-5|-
TGCGCCAGCAGTGATCGGGAGACCCAGTACTTC
CASSDRETQYF
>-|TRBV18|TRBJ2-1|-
TGTGCCAGCTCATCACTGGGGCAGGGGATCGGGGATGAGCAGTTCTTC
CASSSLGQGIGDEQFF
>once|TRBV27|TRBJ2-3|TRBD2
TGTGCCAGCAGTTTAAAGGCGGGAGGGCGGAATACGCAGTATTTT
CASSLKAGGRNTQYF
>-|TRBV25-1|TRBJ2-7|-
TGTGCCAGCAGTTGGGCAGGTGGCTCCTACGAGCAGTACTTC
CASSWAGGSYEQYF